This passage covers 10 T cell receptor beta chains from one sample sequenced in a study of monozygotic twins with inflammatory bowel disease. Reprocessing the 5' RACE reads, TCRdb reports a single entry for every CDR3 protein and omits DNA. This table holds 200,000 to 250,000 distinct CDR3 sequences. Sequencing was done on a sample of blood. Receptors originate from a human donor with ulcerative colitis or Crohn's disease, or a healthy co-twin of an affected twin (not recorded which).

The rearrangement links TRBV10-3 to TRBJ1-2; TCRdb lists TRBD1, though no DNA is available to test this call. In germline, CDR1 is ENHRY, CDR2 SYGVKD. This CDR3 comprises 13 residues. This chain's CDR3 is CAISVTGSYGYTF.

V and J are TRBV27 and TRBJ2-3. Germline V gives CDR1 MNHEY, CDR2 SMNVEV (reference sequence). CDR3 length: 16 amino acids. This CDR3 is CASSLYYSAATDTQYF.

The chain is built from TRBV7-2 and TRBJ2-5; TCRdb proposes TRBD2, but this gene call is untestable without DNA. The CDR3 loop spans 14 amino acids. Germline lookup yields CDR1 SGHTA and CDR2 FQGNSA. This CDR3 is CASSLGAAEETQYF.

The V gene is TRBV29-1, the J gene TRBJ2-2. Germline assignment: CDR1 SQVTM and CDR2 ANQGSEA. CDR3 length: 12 amino acids. The CDR3 is CSVGGDLGELFF.

The chain couples TRBV5-1 to TRBJ2-2; TCRdb picks TRBD1, but there is no DNA to check that call. The CDR3 runs to 16 residues. Germline V CDR1 and CDR2: SGHRS, YFSETQ. Here the CDR3 reads CASSPGGNTNTGELFF.

The gene calls are TRBV5-1 and TRBJ2-4; with no DNA, the TCRdb D assignment of TRBD1 cannot be verified. Per the germline V gene, CDR1 is SGHRS and CDR2 is YFSETQ. The CDR3 has 13 residues. The CDR3 loop is CASSRQGSDIQYF.

This chain connects TRBV5-1 to TRBJ1-5. Germline V gene lookup returns CDR1 SGHRS and CDR2 YFSETQ. The CDR3 length is 15 residues. The CDR3 sequence is CASSLGAGEDQPQHF.

The chain employs TRBV5-1 and TRBJ2-6; the TRBD1 assignment by TCRdb is unverifiable without DNA. CDR1 is SGHRS and CDR2 is YFSETQ in the germline V gene. The CDR3 loop spans 17 amino acids. CDR3 residues: CASAGPGSGTGANVLTF.

The chain links TRBV5-1 to TRBJ2-5. Germline lookup yields CDR1 SGHRS and CDR2 YFSETQ. The CDR3 sequence is 12 residues long. CDR3 residues: CASSLSRETQYF.

The chain employs TRBV5-1 and TRBJ2-4. This CDR3 has 15 residues. Germline V gene sequence: CDR1 SGHRS, CDR2 YFSETQ. CDR3 in amino acids: CASSLDPLAKNIQYF.